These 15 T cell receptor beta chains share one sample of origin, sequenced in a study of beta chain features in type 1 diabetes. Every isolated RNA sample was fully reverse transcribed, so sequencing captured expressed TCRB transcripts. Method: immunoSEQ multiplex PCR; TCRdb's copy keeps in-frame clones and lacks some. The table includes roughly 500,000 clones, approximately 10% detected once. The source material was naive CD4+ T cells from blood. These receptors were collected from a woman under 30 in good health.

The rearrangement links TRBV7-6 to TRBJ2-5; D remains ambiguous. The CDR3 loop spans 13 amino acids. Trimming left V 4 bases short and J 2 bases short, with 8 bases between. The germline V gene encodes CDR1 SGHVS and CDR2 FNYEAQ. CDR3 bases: TGTGCCAGCAGCTATCCTCAACAAGAGACCCAGTACTTC. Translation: CASSYPQQETQYF. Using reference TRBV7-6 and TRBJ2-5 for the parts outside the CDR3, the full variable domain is GAGVSQSPRYKVTKRGQDVALRCDPISGHVSLYWYRQALGQGPEFLTYFNYEAQQDKSGLPNDRFSAERPEGSISTLTIQRTEQRDSAMYRCASSYPQQETQYFGPGTRLLVL.

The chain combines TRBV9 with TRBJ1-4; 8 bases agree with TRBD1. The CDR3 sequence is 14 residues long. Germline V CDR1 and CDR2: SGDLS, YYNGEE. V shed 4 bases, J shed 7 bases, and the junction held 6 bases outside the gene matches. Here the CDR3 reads CASSPGQGGEKLFF. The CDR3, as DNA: TGTGCCAGCAGCCCTGGACAGGGAGGTGAAAAACTGTTTTTT. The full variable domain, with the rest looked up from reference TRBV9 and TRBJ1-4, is DSGVTQTPKHLITATGQRVTLRCSPRSGDLSVYWYQQSLDQGLQFLIQYYNGEERAKGNILERFSAQQFPDLHSELNLSSLELGDSALYFCASSPGQGGEKLFFGSGTQLSVL.

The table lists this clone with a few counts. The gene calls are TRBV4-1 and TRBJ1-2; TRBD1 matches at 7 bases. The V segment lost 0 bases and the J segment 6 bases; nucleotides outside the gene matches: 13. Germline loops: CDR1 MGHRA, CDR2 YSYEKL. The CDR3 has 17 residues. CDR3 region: CASSQDQGGATRNGYTF. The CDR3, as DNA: TGCGCCAGCAGCCAAGATCAAGGGGGCGCGACTAGGAATGGCTACACCTTC.

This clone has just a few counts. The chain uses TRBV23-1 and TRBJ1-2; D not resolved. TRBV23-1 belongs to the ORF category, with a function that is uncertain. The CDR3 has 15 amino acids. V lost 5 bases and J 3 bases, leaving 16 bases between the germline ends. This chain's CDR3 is CASSSELGPYYGYTF. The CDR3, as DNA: TGCGCCAGCAGTTCAGAGCTTGGACCTTACTATGGCTACACCTTC.

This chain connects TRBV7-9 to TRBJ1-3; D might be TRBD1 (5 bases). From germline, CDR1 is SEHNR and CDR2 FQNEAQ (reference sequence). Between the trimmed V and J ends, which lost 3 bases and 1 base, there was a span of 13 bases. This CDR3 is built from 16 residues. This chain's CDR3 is CASSLGEGLSGNTIYF. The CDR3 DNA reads TGTGCCAGCAGCTTGGGAGAGGGGCTTTCTGGAAACACCATATATTTT.

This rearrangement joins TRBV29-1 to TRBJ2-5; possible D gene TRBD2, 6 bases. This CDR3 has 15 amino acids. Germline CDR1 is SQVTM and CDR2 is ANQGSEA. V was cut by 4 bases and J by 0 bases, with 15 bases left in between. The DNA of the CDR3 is TGCAGCGTTGCAGGGACTCACATGTACCAAGAGACCCAGTACTTC. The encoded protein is CSVAGTHMYQETQYF.

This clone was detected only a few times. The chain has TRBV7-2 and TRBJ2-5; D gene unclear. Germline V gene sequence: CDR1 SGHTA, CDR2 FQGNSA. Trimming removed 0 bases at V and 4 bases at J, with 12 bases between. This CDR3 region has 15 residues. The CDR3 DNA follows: TGTGCCAGCAGCTTAGCGGGCGAACCCCGAGAGACCCAGTACTTC. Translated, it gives CASSLAGEPRETQYF.

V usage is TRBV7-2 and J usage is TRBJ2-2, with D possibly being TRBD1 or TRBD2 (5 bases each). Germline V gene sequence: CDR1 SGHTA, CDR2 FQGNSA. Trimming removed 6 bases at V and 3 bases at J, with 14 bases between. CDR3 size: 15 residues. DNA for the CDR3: TGTGCCAGCAGGGGGGTAGGCCGGGACACCGGGGAGCTGTTTTTT. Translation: CASRGVGRDTGELFF.

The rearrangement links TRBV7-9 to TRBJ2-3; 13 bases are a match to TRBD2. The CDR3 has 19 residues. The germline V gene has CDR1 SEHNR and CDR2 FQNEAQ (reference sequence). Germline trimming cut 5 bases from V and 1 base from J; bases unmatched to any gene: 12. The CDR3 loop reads CASSAARTSGRARTDTQYF. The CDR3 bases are TGTGCCAGCAGCGCCGCGAGAACTAGCGGGAGGGCCCGCACAGATACGCAGTATTTT.

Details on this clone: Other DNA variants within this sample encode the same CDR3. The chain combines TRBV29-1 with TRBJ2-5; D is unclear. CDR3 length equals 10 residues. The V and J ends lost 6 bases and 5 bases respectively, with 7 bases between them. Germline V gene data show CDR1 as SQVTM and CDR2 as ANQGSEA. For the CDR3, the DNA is TGCAGCGTGAGACGGGAGACCCAGTACTTC. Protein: CSVRRETQYF.

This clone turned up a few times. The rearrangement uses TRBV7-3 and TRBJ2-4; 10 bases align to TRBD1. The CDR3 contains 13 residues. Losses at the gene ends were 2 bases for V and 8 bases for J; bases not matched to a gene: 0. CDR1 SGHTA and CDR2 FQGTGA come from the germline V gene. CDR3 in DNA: TGTGCCAGCAGCTTAGGACAGGGGGACATTCAGTACTTC. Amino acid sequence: CASSLGQGDIQYF. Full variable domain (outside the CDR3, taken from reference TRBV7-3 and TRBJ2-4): GAGVSQTPSNKVTEKGKYVELRCDPISGHTALYWYRQSLGQGPEFLIYFQGTGAADDSGLPNDRFFAVRPEGSVSTLKIQRTERGDSAVYLCASSLGQGDIQYFGAGTRLSVL.

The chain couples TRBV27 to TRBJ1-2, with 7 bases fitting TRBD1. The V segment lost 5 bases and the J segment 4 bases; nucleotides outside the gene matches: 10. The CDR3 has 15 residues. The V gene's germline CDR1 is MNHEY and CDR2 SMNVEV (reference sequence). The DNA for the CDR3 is TGTGCCAGCAGTGTCCGACAGGGTTCCACCTATGGCTACACCTTC. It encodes CASSVRQGSTYGYTF.

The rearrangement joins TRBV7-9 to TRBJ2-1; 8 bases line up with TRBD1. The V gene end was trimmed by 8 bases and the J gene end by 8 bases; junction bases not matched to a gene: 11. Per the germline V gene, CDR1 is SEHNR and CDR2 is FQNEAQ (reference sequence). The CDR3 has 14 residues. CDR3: CASQLGQGIYEQFF. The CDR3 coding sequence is TGTGCCAGCCAACTAGGACAGGGAATATATGAGCAGTTCTTC.

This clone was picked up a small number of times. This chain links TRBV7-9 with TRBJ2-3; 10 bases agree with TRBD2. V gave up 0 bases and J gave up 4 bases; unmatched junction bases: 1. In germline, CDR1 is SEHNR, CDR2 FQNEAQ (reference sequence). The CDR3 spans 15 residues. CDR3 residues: CASSLASGGADTQYF. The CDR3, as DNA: TGTGCCAGCAGCTTAGCCAGCGGGGGGGCAGATACGCAGTATTTT.

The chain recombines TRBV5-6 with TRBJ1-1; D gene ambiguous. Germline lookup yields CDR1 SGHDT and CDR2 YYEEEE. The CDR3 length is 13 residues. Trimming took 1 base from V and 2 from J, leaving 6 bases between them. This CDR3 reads CASSLRDNTEAFF. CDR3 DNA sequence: TGTGCCAGCAGCTTGAGGGATAACACTGAAGCTTTCTTT.